This T cell receptor (beta chain) emerged from a study of response to subunit inactivated influenza vaccine (dated by TCRdb to the late 2010s). Describing the broader study: Deep quantitative T cell receptor repertoire profiling was used in the study to track responses to a trivalent subunit inactivated influenza vaccine. General findings and caveats noted by the study authors: It was suggested by the authors that each seasonal influenza vaccination may recruit only a limited number of new T cells.

Turning to this clonotype: This receptor's antigen is unknown. The input lacks base qualities; no much larger clone sits a single base away.

Library method: RT-PCR. TCRdb shows the sequencer as Illumina HiSeq 2500. TCRdb handled the public reads itself, with Q25 trimming in fastp and clone calling in MiXCR, and kept productive beta chains. Merged by CDR3 protein, the rows form single entries marked with the most common genes and DNA. The sample table holds around 750,000 distinct CDR3 sequences, of which 21% were seen once. In total, the top ten clones hold roughly 10% of the sample. V is cut back by 6 bases and J by 7 bases, with 3 bases in the junction unmatched. Looking up the germline V gene yields CDR1 SNHLY and CDR2 FYNNEI. CDR3 length: 12 amino acids, cysteine to phenylalanine. Just CDR3 DNA is preserved here, 36 bases in frame from base 1.

This sequence originates from a man aged 45 to 65 who received an inactivated influenza vaccine. Donor details come from another sample of the same person, matched by shared clones. The sequences come from PBMCs from blood, collected roughly 5 days after vaccination. The sequence joins TRBV2 to TRBJ2-4, with 7 middle bases fitting TRBD1. The CDR3 amino acid sequence is: CASREDRNIQYF. Read as DNA, the sequence is TGTGCCAGCAGAGAGGACAGGAACATTCAGTACTTC.